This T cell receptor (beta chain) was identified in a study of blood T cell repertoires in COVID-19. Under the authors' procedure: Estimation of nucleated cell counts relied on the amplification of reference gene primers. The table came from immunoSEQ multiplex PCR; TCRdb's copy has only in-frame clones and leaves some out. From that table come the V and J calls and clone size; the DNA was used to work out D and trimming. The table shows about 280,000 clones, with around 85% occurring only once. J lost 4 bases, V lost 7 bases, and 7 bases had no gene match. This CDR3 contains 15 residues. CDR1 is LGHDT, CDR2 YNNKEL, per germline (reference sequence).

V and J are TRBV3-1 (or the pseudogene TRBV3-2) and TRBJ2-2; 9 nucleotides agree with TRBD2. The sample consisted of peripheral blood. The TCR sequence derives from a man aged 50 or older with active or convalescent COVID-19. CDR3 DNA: TGTGCCAGCAACGTAGCGGGAGTAAGCACCGGGGAGCTGTTTTTT. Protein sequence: CASNVAGVSTGELFF.